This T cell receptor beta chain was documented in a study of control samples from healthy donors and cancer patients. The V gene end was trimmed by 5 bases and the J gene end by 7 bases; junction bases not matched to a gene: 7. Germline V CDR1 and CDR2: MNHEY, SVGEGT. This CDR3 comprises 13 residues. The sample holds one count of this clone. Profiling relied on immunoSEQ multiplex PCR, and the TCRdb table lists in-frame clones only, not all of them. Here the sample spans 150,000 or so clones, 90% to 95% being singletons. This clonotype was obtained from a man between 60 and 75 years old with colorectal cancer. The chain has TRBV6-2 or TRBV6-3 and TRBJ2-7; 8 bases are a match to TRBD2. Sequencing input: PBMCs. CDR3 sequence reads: CASSTGLGWEQYF. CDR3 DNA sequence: TGTGCCAGCAGTACGGGACTAGGTTGGGAGCAGTACTTC.